The 30 T cell receptor beta chains presented below share a single source sample, sequenced in a study of a mutant IDH1 vaccine in newly diagnosed glioma. Antigens of these TCRs are unknown. TCRdb's copy holds only in-frame clones and misses some; the assay was immunoSEQ multiplex PCR. The sample has roughly 86,000 clones, approximately 78% seen once. Regarding time point: week 47, end of study. Doses comprised 300 ug of mutant IDH1 20-mer peptide each, plus topical imiquimod. This sample comprised PBMCs, obtained from a glioma patient whose treatment included an IDH1 peptide vaccine. The origin of the receptors is a man between 35 and 55 years old with glioma.

V is TRBV30 and J is TRBJ1-5; D is uncertain. In germline, CDR1 is GTSNPN, CDR2 SVGIG (reference sequence). Trimming removed 7 bases at V and 6 bases at J, with 19 bases between. CDR3 length equals 14 residues. DNA for the CDR3: TGTGCCTTCCAATACCGGGAGGGTACTCAGCCCCAGCATTTT. Translating it yields CAFQYREGTQPQHF.

On this clone: Other DNA sequences in the same sample also yield this CDR3. The J gene is TRBJ2-1, the V gene TRBV19; perhaps TRBD1 as D (6 bases). Germline loops: CDR1 LNHDA, CDR2 SQIVND (reference sequence). V shed 5 bases and J shed 0 bases, with 11 bases lying between them. The CDR3 covers 15 residues. The CDR3 is CASSPDRSSYNEQFF. CDR3 nucleotide sequence: TGTGCCAGTAGTCCCGACAGGAGCTCCTACAATGAGCAGTTCTTC.

V is TRBV10-3 and J is TRBJ2-5; maybe TRBD2 (7 bases). V lost 7 bases and J lost 11, with 17 bases in between. The CDR3 consists of 12 residues. Germline V gives CDR1 ENHRY, CDR2 SYGVKD. The CDR3 loop is CAIKSRGGEQYF. The CDR3 DNA is TGTGCCATCAAGTCCAGGGGAGGGGAGCAGTACTTC.

This sequence joins TRBV7-9 and TRBJ2-5, with D possibly matching TRBD2 (6 bases). The germline gives CDR1 SEHNR, CDR2 FQNEAQ (reference sequence). CDR3 length equals 14 residues. V gave up 6 bases and J gave up 3 bases, with 14 bases separating them. The CDR3 sequence is CASRRDWGEETQYF. The CDR3 DNA is TGTGCCAGCAGAAGGGACTGGGGGGAAGAGACCCAGTACTTC.

The CDR3 is CASSVDPPGLVTDTQYF. DNA of the CDR3: TGTGCCAGCAGCGTAGACCCACCGGGACTTGTCACAGATACGCAGTATTTT. This chain joins TRBV9 and TRBJ2-3; TRBD2 might be the D (6 bases). The germline CDR1 and CDR2 sequences are SGDLS and YYNGEE. The V and J ends lost 0 bases and 2 bases respectively, with 16 bases between them. The CDR3 spans 17 residues.

V and J are TRBV6-6 and TRBJ2-2; no firm D call. Deletions cut 6 bases from V and 4 bases from J, with 6 bases between. Germline V lookup: CDR1 MNHNY, CDR2 SVGAGI (reference sequence). This CDR3 spans 12 amino acids. For the CDR3, the DNA is TGTGCCAGCAGGCCCCTCACCGGGGAGCTGTTTTTT. Amino acid sequence: CASRPLTGELFF.

This chain links TRBV2 with TRBJ2-3, with D perhaps TRBD1 (5 bases). Germline loops: CDR1 SNHLY, CDR2 FYNNEI. V was shortened by 7 bases and J by 0 bases, with 14 bases between the two germline ends. The CDR3 is 15 residues long. CDR3 nucleotide sequence: TGTGCCAGCAAAAAGGGGTCAGGAAGCACAGATACGCAGTATTTT. It translates to CASKKGSGSTDTQYF.

This clone was picked up a small number of times. This chain connects TRBV6-5 to TRBJ1-1; perhaps TRBD1 as D (6 bases). The V end lost 2 bases, the J end lost 7 bases, and 11 bases lay between the germline ends. The CDR3 length is 13 residues. Germline CDR1 reads MNHEY; CDR2 reads SVGAGI. The CDR3 spells CASSYREQGEAFF. Written as DNA, the CDR3 is TGTGCCAGCAGTTACAGGGAACAGGGTGAAGCTTTCTTT.

The chain is built from TRBV5-6 and TRBJ2-3, with 7 bases identical to TRBD2. Germline V gene lookup returns CDR1 SGHDT and CDR2 YYEEEE. J lost 1 base, V lost 1 base, and 0 bases had no gene match. CDR3 size: 14 residues. As DNA, the CDR3 is TGTGCCAGCAGCTTGCGGGGGGGCACAGATACGCAGTATTTT. Protein product: CASSLRGGTDTQYF.

The genes are TRBV7-6 and TRBJ2-2; 7 nucleotides agree with TRBD2. The CDR3 has 16 amino acids. Germline CDR1 is SGHVS and CDR2 is FNYEAQ. With 0 bases clipped from V and 6 bases from J, the junction kept 7 bases outside the gene matches. CDR3 DNA sequence: TGTGCCAGCAGCTTAGCGCTCACTAGCGCCCCCGGGGAGCTGTTTTTT. As protein: CASSLALTSAPGELFF.

The V and J genes are TRBV21-1 and TRBJ2-7; the listed D gene, TRBD2, was not tested against the DNA. TRBV21-1 is described as a pseudogene. The CDR3 is 13 amino acids. The DNA of the CDR3 is TGTGCCAGCAGCAGGGGGAGGCAATACGAGCAGTACTTC. Translating it yields CASSRGRQYEQYF.

The chain employs TRBV5-5 and TRBJ2-6; D unresolved. Germline V gene sequence: CDR1 SGHKS, CDR2 YYEKEE (reference sequence). Trimming cost V 1 base and J 3 bases, with 8 bases left between them. This CDR3 has 15 residues. CDR3 in amino acids: CASSLRFGGANVLTF. DNA of the CDR3: TGTGCCAGCAGCTTGAGGTTCGGTGGGGCCAACGTCCTGACTTTC.

This rearrangement joins TRBV29-1 to TRBJ2-1; D remains unclear. The CDR3 is made up of 14 amino acids. Germline values: CDR1 SQVTM, CDR2 ANQGSEA. Trimming stripped 7 bases from V and 4 bases from J, with 17 bases between. The CDR3 loop reads CSGIFVAGYNEQFF. Here the CDR3 DNA reads TGCAGCGGGATCTTTGTGGCCGGTTACAATGAGCAGTTCTTC.

J is TRBJ2-3 and V is TRBV2, with a tentative D call TRBD1 (5 bases). Trimming stripped 9 bases from V and 4 bases from J, with 17 bases between. The length of the CDR3 is 14 residues. Germline loops: CDR1 SNHLY, CDR2 FYNNEI. CDR3 sequence: CASQSSGRPDTQYF. The CDR3 bases are TGTGCCAGTCAATCATCAGGGCGCCCAGATACGCAGTATTTT.

The chain joins TRBV28 to TRBJ2-7; tentative D call: TRBD1 (7 bases). Trimming stripped 5 bases from V and 5 bases from J, with 16 bases between. From germline, CDR1 is MDHEN and CDR2 SYDVKM. The CDR3 totals 14 residues. CDR3 in amino acids: CASSPRRGQHEQYF. The DNA for the CDR3 is TGTGCCAGCAGTCCTAGGCGGGGACAGCACGAGCAGTACTTC.

This chain links TRBV7-9 with TRBJ1-2; D is uncertain. This CDR3 comprises 10 residues. V shed 5 bases and J shed 12 bases, with 10 bases lying between them. Germline assignment: CDR1 SEHNR and CDR2 FQNEAQ (reference sequence). The CDR3 here is CASSEDGHTF. In nucleotides, the CDR3 is TGTGCCAGCAGCGAGGACGGTCACACCTTC.

The CDR3 nucleotides are TGTGCCAGCAGCAGCGGGACAGGGCCGAGCTCTGGAAACACCATATATTTT. This codes for CASSSGTGPSSGNTIYF. The V gene is TRBV16, the J gene TRBJ1-3, with TRBD1 matching over 9 bases. In germline, CDR1 is KGHSY, CDR2 FQNENV. Losses at the gene ends were 5 bases for V and 0 bases for J; bases not matched to a gene: 8. This CDR3 is 17 amino acids long.

This clone has a single count. The rearrangement links TRBV6-5 to TRBJ1-4, with D unresolved. CDR1 and CDR2 (germline): MNHEY, SVGAGI. The CDR3 runs 15 residues. V was trimmed by 6 bases and J by 3 bases, leaving 14 bases between them. CDR3 in amino acids: CASRELGPPNEKLFF. The CDR3 region has the DNA TGTGCCAGCAGGGAGCTCGGGCCCCCTAATGAAAAACTGTTTTTT.

The V and J genes are TRBV27 and TRBJ2-5; 13 positions agree with TRBD2. Matching the DNA end better, TRBJ2-7 makes the J call doubtful. The CDR3 sequence is 17 residues long. Germline CDR1 reads MNHEY; CDR2 reads SMNVEV (reference sequence). The CDR3 DNA sequence: TGTGCCAGCAGTTTCCTGGGACTAGCGGGAAAGGAGGGCGAGCAGTACTTC. This encodes CASSFLGLAGKEGEQYF.

This sequence joins TRBV5-4 and TRBJ2-5, with D unresolved. The V gene lost 4 bases and the J gene lost 2 bases, with 12 bases spanning the gap. The CDR3 has 14 amino acids. Germline V gene lookup returns CDR1 SGHNT and CDR2 YYREEE (reference sequence). CDR3 nucleotides: TGTGCCAGCAGCCTTTCCGCCTATCAAGAGACCCAGTACTTC. The encoded protein is CASSLSAYQETQYF.

The chain links TRBV2 to TRBJ2-5; no definite D call. Germline assignment: CDR1 SNHLY and CDR2 FYNNEI. The CDR3 is 16 amino acids. Trimming pared 4 bases from V and 5 bases from J, leaving 20 bases between. CDR3 loop: CASSVGNLALMETQYF. The CDR3 coding sequence is TGTGCCAGCAGTGTAGGTAACCTGGCCTTGATGGAGACCCAGTACTTC.

This rearrangement joins TRBV27 to TRBJ1-4; D remains unclear. CDR1 MNHEY and CDR2 SMNVEV come from the germline V gene (reference sequence). V lost 4 bases and J lost 4, with 13 bases in between. There are 15 residues in the CDR3. This CDR3 reads CASSSPRELNEKLFF. The CDR3 DNA is TGTGCCAGCAGTTCCCCCCGGGAGCTTAATGAAAAACTGTTTTTT. Variable domain in full (rest from reference TRBV27 and TRBJ1-4): EAQVTQNPRYLITVTGKKLTVTCSQNMNHEYMSWYRQDPGLGLRQIYYSMNVEVTDKGDVPEGYKVSRKEKRNFPLILESPSPNQTSLYFCASSSPRELNEKLFFGSGTQLSVL.

The chain carries TRBV30 and TRBJ1-3, with 9 positions matching TRBD1. J was trimmed by 0 bases and V by 3 bases; bases with no gene match: 15. The CDR3 contains 19 residues. From germline, CDR1 is GTSNPN and CDR2 SVGIG (reference sequence). CDR3 amino acids: CAWRFAWTGDASSGNTIYF. In nucleotides, the CDR3 is TGTGCCTGGAGATTCGCCTGGACAGGGGATGCGAGCTCTGGAAACACCATATATTTT.

This clone has more than one count but fewer than ten. The J gene is TRBJ1-6, the V gene TRBV9; possibly TRBD1 for D (6 bases). The CDR3 totals 15 residues. CDR1 and CDR2 from the germline V gene are SGDLS and YYNGEE. Between the trimmed V and J ends, which lost 0 bases and 6 bases, there was a span of 10 bases. As DNA, the CDR3 is TGTGCCAGCAGCGTAGCTGGGACACCTAATTCACCCCTCCACTTT. It specifies CASSVAGTPNSPLHF.

This clone has just a few counts. This chain connects TRBV27 to TRBJ1-5; D unclear. The CDR3 has 15 amino acids. CDR1 and CDR2 (germline): MNHEY, SMNVEV (reference sequence). The V and J ends lost 5 bases and 5 bases respectively, with 16 bases between them. This chain's CDR3 is CASSPTRGWDQPQHF. CDR3 nucleotide sequence: TGTGCCAGCAGTCCGACCCGGGGTTGGGATCAGCCCCAGCATTTT.

The rearrangement joins TRBV7-2 to TRBJ2-5; 10 positions agree with TRBD2. The germline V gene has CDR1 SGHTA and CDR2 FQGNSA. The CDR3 consists of 19 residues. The ends lost 5 bases at V and 2 bases at J; junction bases unmatched: 17. The CDR3 sequence is CASSIGAPGTSDFQETQYF. CDR3 DNA sequence: TGTGCCAGCAGCATTGGTGCCCCCGGGACTAGCGACTTTCAAGAGACCCAGTACTTC.

This clone was seen just once. The chain couples TRBV6-5 to TRBJ1-4; 8 bases are a match to TRBD1. This CDR3 contains 14 residues. Germline-derived CDR1 and CDR2 are MNHEY and SVGAGI. J lost 7 bases, V lost 5 bases, and 6 bases had no gene match. The CDR3 DNA sequence: TGTGCCAGCAGTCCCAGGGGGCAAATTGAAAAACTGTTTTTT. It codes for CASSPRGQIEKLFF.

The chain couples TRBV7-2 to TRBJ1-2, with a weak D call TRBD1 (5 bases). CDR1 and CDR2 (germline): SGHTA, FQGNSA. V was shortened by 5 bases and J by 3 bases, with 13 bases between the two germline ends. This CDR3 spans 14 amino acids. This chain's CDR3 is CASSLRGRDYGYTF. The CDR3 DNA sequence: TGTGCCAGCAGCCTACGGGGGAGGGACTATGGCTACACCTTC.

V and J are TRBV21-1 and TRBJ2-7; the listed D gene, TRBD2, was not tested against the DNA. TRBV21-1 is reported as a pseudogene. The CDR3 covers 18 residues. CDR3 loop: CASSKTPDGRGANYEQYF. The CDR3 nucleotides are TGTGCCAGCAGCAAAACCCCGGATGGGCGGGGGGCAAACTACGAGCAGTACTTC.

The chain has TRBV7-2 and TRBJ2-7; TRBD2 agrees at 8 bases. CDR1 is SGHTA, CDR2 FQGNSA, per germline. V shed 5 bases, J shed 5 bases, and the junction held 11 bases outside the gene matches. The CDR3 runs 15 residues. DNA of the CDR3: TGTGCCAGCAGCACCCCCTCTAGCGGGTTCAACGAGCAGTACTTC. It translates to CASSTPSSGFNEQYF.